This is a list of T cell receptor beta chains from one sample in a study of blood T cell repertoires in COVID-19. Profiling relied on immunoSEQ multiplex PCR, and the TCRdb table lists in-frame clones only, not all of them. The table shows more than 120,000 clones, with 87% occurring only once. Sequenced input: peripheral blood. Source of these receptors: a woman aged 45-65 years with active or convalescent COVID-19. Each CDR3 is given with its conserved first and last residue. The D gene is left open where the match is weak. Only some rows state a clone size, as once, few, many or a class for expanded clones.

cdr3_aa cdr3_nt clone_size j_call v_call d_call
CASSSSTHSDEQFF TGCGCCAGCAGCTCCTCGACTCATTCCGATGAGCAGTTCTTC NA TRBJ2-1 TRBV5-1 NA
CASSLDGGGRFTGELFF TGTGCCAGCAGCTTAGATGGTGGCGGGAGGTTCACCGGGGAGCTGTTTTTT NA TRBJ2-2 TRBV11-2 TRBD2
CASSDISGTSGGNEQFF TGTGCCAGTAGTGACATATCCGGGACTAGCGGAGGTAATGAGCAGTTCTTC NA TRBJ2-1 TRBV19 TRBD2
CASRKGAGPLNTEAFF TGCGCCAGCAGGAAAGGGGCAGGGCCTTTGAACACTGAAGCTTTCTTT few TRBJ1-1 TRBV4-1 NA
CASTPDSTDTQYF TGTGCCAGCACCCCGGACTCCACAGATACGCAGTATTTT NA TRBJ2-3 TRBV21-1 NA
CSAEPGLTNEKLFF TGCAGCGCCGAGCCAGGGTTGACTAATGAAAAACTGTTTTTT NA TRBJ1-4 TRBV29-1 NA
CASSRQSSGNTIYF TGTGCCAGCAGTCGACAGAGCTCTGGAAACACCATATATTTT NA TRBJ1-3 TRBV6-2/TRBV6-3 NA
CASSPGLAGAADTQYF TGTGCCAGCAGCCCCGGACTAGCGGGAGCGGCAGATACGCAGTATTTT NA TRBJ2-3 TRBV7-3 TRBD2
CASSLAGVYEQYF TGTGCCAGCAGCTTGGCCGGGGTCTACGAGCAGTACTTC few TRBJ2-7 TRBV5-4 NA
CASSWGQSDSYEQYF TGTGCCAGCAGTTGGGGACAGAGTGACTCCTACGAGCAGTACTTC NA TRBJ2-7 TRBV6-2/TRBV6-3 TRBD1
CASSQVSGQLNTGELFF TGTGCCAGCAGCCAAGTGTCCGGACAGCTGAACACCGGGGAGCTGTTTTTT once TRBJ2-2 TRBV4-2 NA
CASSPGDGRQETQYF TGCGCCAGCAGCCCGGGGGACGGACGCCAAGAGACCCAGTACTTC NA TRBJ2-5 TRBV5-1 NA
CASSFPGFLVQETQYF TGTGCCAGCAGCTTCCCAGGGTTCTTGGTTCAAGAGACCCAGTACTTC NA TRBJ2-5 TRBV7-9 NA
CASSRSSGGTEAFF TGTGCCAGCAGTCGATCGTCAGGGGGCACTGAAGCTTTCTTT NA TRBJ1-1 TRBV9 TRBD1
CASNEGIISGNTIYF TGTGCCAGCAACGAGGGAATCATCTCTGGAAACACCATATATTTT NA TRBJ1-3 TRBV6-5 NA
CASSQDSQKGNYGYTF TGCGCCAGCAGCCAAGATTCACAAAAGGGGAACTATGGCTACACCTTC few TRBJ1-2 TRBV4-3 NA
CASSRQGHTQETQYF TGCGCCAGCAGTCGACAGGGTCATACTCAAGAGACCCAGTACTTC many TRBJ2-5 TRBV5-1 TRBD1
CASGTGPTGELFF TGTGCCAGTGGGACAGGTCCCACCGGGGAGCTGTTTTTT NA TRBJ2-2 TRBV19 TRBD1
CASSVRNTEAFF TGTGCCAGCAGTGTTCGGAACACTGAAGCTTTCTTT NA TRBJ1-1 TRBV2 NA
CASSVGSDNQPQHF TGTGCCAGCAGCGTAGGGTCAGACAATCAGCCCCAGCATTTT NA TRBJ1-5 TRBV9 NA
CASSQKTPGLADPIVQETQYF TGCGCCAGCAGCCAAAAAACACCGGGACTAGCGGACCCCATAGTTCAAGAGACCCAGTACTTC NA TRBJ2-5 TRBV4-1 TRBD2
CSFDRSNEQFF TGCAGCTTCGACAGGAGCAATGAGCAGTTCTTC NA TRBJ2-1 TRBV29-1 NA
CASSQGLAGGTYNEQFF TGCGCCAGCAGCCAAGGACTAGCGGGAGGTACCTACAATGAGCAGTTCTTC once TRBJ2-1 TRBV5-1 TRBD2
CASSEPRLALSSYEQYF TGTGCCAGCAGTGAACCCCGCTTGGCTTTAAGCTCCTACGAGCAGTACTTC NA TRBJ2-7 TRBV6-1 NA
CASSRTGGEAYEQYF TGTGCCAGTAGTAGAACAGGGGGTGAGGCCTACGAGCAGTACTTC NA TRBJ2-7 TRBV19 TRBD1
CASSVEGNSPLHF TGTGCCAGCAGCGTCGAGGGAAACTCACCCCTCCACTTT few TRBJ1-6 TRBV9 NA
CASSKWGQDSGNTIYF TGTGCCAGCAGCAAATGGGGCCAAGACTCTGGAAACACCATATATTTT NA TRBJ1-3 TRBV21-1 NA
CASSQDHGRTGYTNTQYF TGCGCCAGCAGCCAAGACCATGGGCGTACGGGATATACAAATACGCAGTATTTT NA TRBJ2-3 TRBV4-3 NA
CASSPPYRGRYQETQYF TGTGCCAGCAGCCCACCTTACAGGGGACGGTACCAAGAGACCCAGTACTTC NA TRBJ2-5 TRBV9 TRBD1
CASSINFDQPQHF TGTGCCAGTAGTATTAATTTCGATCAGCCCCAGCATTTT NA TRBJ1-5 TRBV19 NA
CASSPDGNSNQPQHF TGTGCCAGCTCACCGGACGGGAATAGCAATCAGCCCCAGCATTTT NA TRBJ1-5 TRBV18 NA
CASSVGSQGGEQYF TGTGCCAGCAGCGTAGGATCCCAGGGTGGCGAGCAGTACTTC NA TRBJ2-7 TRBV9 NA
CAGTVSGNTIYF TGTGCAGGGACAGTCTCTGGAAACACCATATATTTT NA TRBJ1-3 TRBV2 TRBD1
CASSVDGNTGELFF TGTGCCAGCAGCGTAGACGGTAACACCGGGGAGCTGTTTTTT NA TRBJ2-2 TRBV9 NA
CASSIPGLSNYGYTF TGTGCCAGCAGCATACCGGGACTTTCGAACTATGGCTACACCTTC NA TRBJ1-2 TRBV7-9 NA
CASSYPTDSYEQYF TGTGCCAGCAGTTACCCGACAGACTCCTACGAGCAGTACTTC NA TRBJ2-7 TRBV6-7 NA
CASSPTAGGPRDTQYF TGTGCCAGCAGCCCCACCGCGGGAGGGCCGAGGGATACGCAGTATTTT NA TRBJ2-3 TRBV9 TRBD2
CASRSLRGRAGDSRGYTF TGTGCCAGTAGGTCCCTTCGGGGCCGAGCGGGAGACTCGAGAGGCTACACCTTC NA TRBJ1-2 TRBV19 NA
CASSKTSSRRAINYEQYF TGTGCCAGCAGCAAAACTTCGTCTCGCAGGGCAATCAACTACGAGCAGTACTTC NA TRBJ2-7 TRBV21-1 NA
CASSRGGYGYTF TGTGCCAGCAGCAGGGGAGGGTACGGCTACACCTTC NA TRBJ1-2 TRBV21-1 NA
CAWSAAGQENSPLHF TGTGCCTGGAGTGCGGCTGGACAGGAGAATTCACCCCTCCACTTT few TRBJ1-6 TRBV30 TRBD1
CASSLGAATEAFF TGTGCCAGCAGTCTGGGAGCAGCCACTGAAGCTTTCTTT NA TRBJ1-1 TRBV27 NA
CAYLPSWEEAFF TGTGCCTACCTACCCTCTTGGGAGGAAGCTTTCTTT NA TRBJ1-1 TRBV30 NA
CAWRSGIDNEQFF TGTGCCTGGAGGTCAGGGATCGACAATGAGCAGTTCTTC NA TRBJ2-1 TRBV30 NA
CASSMTPGVVYGYTF TGTGCCAGTAGTATGACGCCCGGGGTTGTTTATGGCTACACCTTC NA TRBJ1-2 TRBV19 NA
CASSQDTGTYEQYF TGCGCCAGCAGCCAAGATACAGGGACCTACGAGCAGTACTTC once TRBJ2-7 TRBV4-3 NA
CASTPGQGISGANVLTF TGTGCCAGCACTCCGGGACAGGGAATCTCTGGGGCCAACGTCCTGACTTTC NA TRBJ2-6 TRBV27 TRBD1
CASSLGVRWWERGEQFF TGCGCCAGCAGCTTGGGGGTACGGTGGTGGGAGCGCGGTGAGCAGTTCTTC NA TRBJ2-1 TRBV5-1 NA
CAWRTGMNTEAFF TGTGCCTGGAGGACAGGGATGAACACTGAAGCTTTCTTT NA TRBJ1-1 TRBV30 TRBD1
CASSLVREGFYNEQFF TGTGCCAGCAGCTTAGTGCGGGAGGGCTTTTACAATGAGCAGTTCTTC NA TRBJ2-1 TRBV11-1 TRBD2
CASSIHRGRVNTEAFF TGTGCCAGCAGTATCCACAGGGGGCGGGTGAACACTGAAGCTTTCTTT NA TRBJ1-1 TRBV28 TRBD1
CASSIQGSYNEQFF TGTGCCAGTAGTATCCAGGGTTCCTACAATGAGCAGTTCTTC NA TRBJ2-1 TRBV19 NA
CASSPTGGARQPQHF TGTGCCAGCAGTCCCACAGGGGGCGCGCGGCAGCCCCAGCATTTT NA TRBJ1-5 TRBV25-1 TRBD1